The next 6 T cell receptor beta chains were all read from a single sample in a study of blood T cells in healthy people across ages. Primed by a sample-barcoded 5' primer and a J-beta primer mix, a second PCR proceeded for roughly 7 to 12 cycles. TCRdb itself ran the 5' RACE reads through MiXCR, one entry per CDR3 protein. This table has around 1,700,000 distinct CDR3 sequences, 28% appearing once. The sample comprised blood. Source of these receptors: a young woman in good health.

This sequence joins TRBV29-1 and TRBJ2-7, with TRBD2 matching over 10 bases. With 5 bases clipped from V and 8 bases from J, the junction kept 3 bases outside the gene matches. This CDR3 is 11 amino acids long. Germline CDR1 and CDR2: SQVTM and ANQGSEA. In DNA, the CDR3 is TGCAGCGTTTCTAGCGGGAGTCAGCAGTACTTC. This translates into CSVSSGSQQYF.

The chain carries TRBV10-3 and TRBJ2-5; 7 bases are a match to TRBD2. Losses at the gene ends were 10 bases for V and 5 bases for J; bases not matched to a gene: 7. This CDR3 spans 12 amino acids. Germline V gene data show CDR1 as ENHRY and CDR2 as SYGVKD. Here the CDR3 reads CATRREGETQYF. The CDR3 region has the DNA TGTGCCACGCGGAGGGAGGGGGAGACCCAGTACTTC.

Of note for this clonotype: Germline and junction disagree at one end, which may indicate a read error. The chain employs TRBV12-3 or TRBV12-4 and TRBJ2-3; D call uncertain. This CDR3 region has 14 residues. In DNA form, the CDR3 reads TGTGCCAGCAGTTTGGGAAGTAGCAGAGATACGCAGTATTTT. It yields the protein CASSLGSSRDTQYF.

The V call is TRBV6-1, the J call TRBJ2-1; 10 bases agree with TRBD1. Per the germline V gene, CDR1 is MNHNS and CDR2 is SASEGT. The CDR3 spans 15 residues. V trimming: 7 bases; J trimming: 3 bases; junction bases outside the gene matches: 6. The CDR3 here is CASKEGTGDYNEQFF. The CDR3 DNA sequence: TGTGCCAGCAAGGAGGGGACAGGGGACTACAATGAGCAGTTCTTC.

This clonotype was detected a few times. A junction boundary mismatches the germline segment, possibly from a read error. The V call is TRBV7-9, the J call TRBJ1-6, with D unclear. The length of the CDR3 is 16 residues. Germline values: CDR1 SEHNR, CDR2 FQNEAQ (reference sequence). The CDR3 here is CASSAPTGGDNSPPHF. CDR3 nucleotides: TGTGCCAGCAGCGCCCCGACGGGAGGAGATAATTCACCCCCCCACTTT.

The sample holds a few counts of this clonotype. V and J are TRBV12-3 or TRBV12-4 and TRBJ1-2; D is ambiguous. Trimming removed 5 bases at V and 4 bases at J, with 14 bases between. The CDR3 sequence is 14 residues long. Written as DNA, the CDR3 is TGTGCCAGCAGTGCCCTTGGACCGGGCTATGGCTACACCTTC. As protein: CASSALGPGYGYTF.